The 7 T cell receptor beta chains below come from one sample, sequenced in a study of technical replicates of blood from several donors. TCRdb's table, derived via immunoSEQ multiplex PCR, lists solely in-frame clones and lacks some. This sample has over 55,000 clones, with around nine tenths found just once. Sequencing used PBMCs. All receptors derive from a human donor in good health. Some clones in this sample may be carry-over from other donors' samples.

The CDR3 DNA sequence: TGCGCCAGCAGCCAAGCCGGGGTAAGGGATAATGGCTACACCTTC. This encodes CASSQAGVRDNGYTF. This chain uses TRBV4-3 with TRBJ1-2; D gene ambiguous. V lost 1 base and J 6 bases, leaving 15 bases between the germline ends. CDR3 length equals 15 residues. Germline CDR1 is LGHNA and CDR2 is YSLEER.

This clone was seen more than once but under ten times. The genes are TRBV25-1 and TRBJ1-1, with D unclear. CDR3 length: 12 amino acids. Germline V gives CDR1 MGHDK, CDR2 SYGVNS. V lost 3 bases and J 0 bases, leaving 2 bases between the germline ends. CDR3 sequence: CASSDMNTEAFF. The CDR3 nucleotides are TGTGCCAGCAGTGACATGAACACTGAAGCTTTCTTT.

Only one count was recorded for this clone. The rearrangement joins TRBV5-8 to TRBJ2-2, with no clear D. From germline, CDR1 is SGHTS and CDR2 YDEGEE. The CDR3 has 13 amino acids. The V end lost 3 bases, the J end lost 6 bases, and 9 bases lay between the germline ends. CDR3 protein: CASSSEVPGELFF. The CDR3 DNA reads as TGTGCCAGCAGCTCAGAGGTTCCCGGGGAGCTGTTTTTT.

The rearrangement joins TRBV18 to TRBJ1-5, with 7 bases matching TRBD1. Germline V gene lookup returns CDR1 KGHSH and CDR2 LQKENI. The CDR3 loop spans 14 amino acids. J lost 4 bases, V lost 3 bases, and 3 bases had no gene match. CDR3 sequence: CASSPSGGNQPQHF. CDR3 in DNA: TGTGCCAGCTCACCGTCAGGGGGGAATCAGCCCCAGCATTTT.

This chain links TRBV5-5 with TRBJ1-6; no definite D call. V gave up 0 bases and J gave up 3 bases, with 7 bases separating them. Per the germline V gene, CDR1 is SGHKS and CDR2 is YYEKEE (reference sequence). CDR3 length: 15 amino acids. This chain's CDR3 is CASSLEPDYNSPLHF. The CDR3 coding sequence is TGTGCCAGCAGCTTGGAGCCCGACTATAATTCACCCCTCCACTTT.

The rearrangement uses TRBV7-9 and TRBJ2-7; D ambiguous. V lost 3 bases and J lost 3, with 6 bases in between. Germline V lookup: CDR1 SEHNR, CDR2 FQNEAQ (reference sequence). The CDR3 covers 12 residues. This chain's CDR3 is CASSFQIYEQYF. The CDR3 region has the DNA TGTGCCAGCAGCTTCCAGATCTACGAGCAGTACTTC.

The V call is TRBV7-8, the J call TRBJ2-7; D possibly corresponds to TRBD1 (6 bases). CDR3 length: 14 residues. Germline V gene data show CDR1 as SGHVS and CDR2 as FQNEAQ. Trimming removed 5 bases from V and 5 bases from J, with 16 bases in between. The CDR3 DNA reads as TGTGCCAGCAGCCCCGACGGGCAGGGGAACGAGCAGTACTTC. This gives the protein CASSPDGQGNEQYF.